These T cell receptor beta chains were read from a single sample in a study of blood T cell repertoires in COVID-19. Assay: immunoSEQ multiplex PCR; the TCRdb copy retains only in-frame clones and omits some. The sample has 150,000 to 200,000 clones; around 85% are singletons. Material for sequencing was peripheral blood. These receptors were collected from a human donor with acute or convalescent COVID-19. The donor label of this sample is uncertain. Each CDR3 is given with its conserved first and last residue. Fields, in order: D gene, clone size, J gene, V gene, CDR3 length, CDR3 protein, CDR3 DNA. The D gene is left open where the match is weak. For some rows the clone size is stated as once, few or many, or as a class when expanded; others skip it.

D: .
size: .
J: TRBJ1-3
V: TRBV12-5
length: 16
CDR3: CASALTKMGVGNTIYF
DNA: TGTGCTAGTGCCCTGACCAAGATGGGCGTTGGAAACACCATATATTTT

D: .
size: .
J: TRBJ2-2
V: TRBV5-5
length: 14
CDR3: CASSFGSNTGELFF
DNA: TGTGCCAGCAGCTTTGGCAGTAACACCGGGGAGCTGTTTTTT

D: TRBD1
size: .
J: TRBJ2-5
V: TRBV24-1
length: 16
CDR3: CATSDSRDRGFETQYF
DNA: TGTGCCACCAGTGATTCCCGGGACAGGGGGTTTGAGACCCAGTACTTC

D: TRBD1
size: .
J: TRBJ2-3
V: TRBV28
length: 16
CDR3: CASRKQGTRSTDTQYF
DNA: TGTGCCAGCAGAAAACAGGGGACACGTAGCACAGATACGCAGTATTTT

D: .
size: .
J: TRBJ2-3
V: TRBV7-9
length: 13
CDR3: CASSLGGTDTQYF
DNA: TGTGCCAGCAGCTTGGGGGGAACAGATACGCAGTATTTT

D: .
size: .
J: TRBJ1-1
V: TRBV4-3
length: 15
CDR3: CASSLSQVVNTEAFF
DNA: TGCGCCAGCAGCCTCAGTCAGGTGGTGAACACTGAAGCTTTCTTT

D: .
size: .
J: TRBJ1-6
V: TRBV3-1/TRBV3-2
length: 18
CDR3: CASSQEGRGMSYNSPLHF
DNA: TGTGCCAGCAGCCAAGAAGGGAGGGGTATGTCCTATAATTCACCCCTCCACTTT

D: .
size: once
J: TRBJ1-1
V: TRBV12-5
length: 13
CDR3: CASGLGGQTEAFF
DNA: TGTGCTAGTGGTTTGGGGGGGCAAACTGAAGCTTTCTTT

D: .
size: few
J: TRBJ1-6
V: TRBV11-3
length: 14
CDR3: CASSLGTRASPLHF
DNA: TGTGCCAGCAGCTTAGGAACCCGAGCTTCACCCCTCCACTTT

D: .
size: .
J: TRBJ2-2
V: TRBV12-3/TRBV12-4
length: 13
CDR3: CASSLAEGGELFF
DNA: TGTGCCAGCAGTTTAGCCGAGGGCGGGGAGCTGTTTTTT

D: .
size: .
J: TRBJ1-5
V: TRBV30
length: 15
CDR3: CAWSVEDSRNQPQHF
DNA: TGTGCCTGGAGTGTCGAAGACAGCCGCAATCAGCCCCAGCATTTT

D: TRBD1
size: .
J: TRBJ1-4
V: TRBV5-5
length: 16
CDR3: CASSLPAGTDNEKLFF
DNA: TGTGCCAGCAGCTTGCCCGCCGGGACAGATAATGAAAAACTGTTTTTT

D: TRBD1
size: .
J: TRBJ1-6
V: TRBV6-2/TRBV6-3
length: 17
CDR3: CASSYLTGSSYNSPLHF
DNA: TGTGCCAGCAGTTACCTGACAGGGAGCTCCTATAATTCACCCCTCCACTTT

D: .
size: .
J: TRBJ2-6
V: TRBV5-1
length: 17
CDR3: CASSLETGLSGANVLTF
DNA: TGCGCCAGCAGCTTGGAGACAGGCCTCTCTGGGGCCAACGTCCTGACTTTC

D: .
size: few
J: TRBJ1-1
V: TRBV11-3
length: 11
CDR3: CASSVQVEAFF
DNA: TGTGCCAGCAGCGTCCAGGTTGAAGCTTTCTTT

D: .
size: .
J: TRBJ1-2
V: TRBV2
length: 12
CDR3: CARGQFNYGYTF
DNA: TGTGCCAGAGGACAGTTTAACTATGGCTACACCTTC

D: .
size: .
J: TRBJ1-2
V: TRBV18
length: 13
CDR3: CASSPRTVYGYTF
DNA: TGTGCCAGCTCACCACGGACAGTTTATGGCTACACCTTC

D: TRBD1
size: .
J: TRBJ1-6
V: TRBV6-6
length: 16
CDR3: CASSYSTGTGDSPLHF
DNA: TGTGCCAGCAGTTACTCCACCGGGACAGGGGATTCACCCCTCCACTTT

D: .
size: .
J: TRBJ1-1
V: TRBV7-8
length: 16
CDR3: CASSLVVSGGGTEAFF
DNA: TGTGCCAGCAGCTTAGTGGTATCGGGGGGTGGGACTGAAGCTTTCTTT

D: TRBD2
size: .
J: TRBJ2-7
V: TRBV28
length: 18
CDR3: CASSQYAGTSGGSDEQYF
DNA: TGTGCCAGCAGCCAATACGCCGGGACTAGCGGGGGGAGTGACGAGCAGTACTTC

D: TRBD1
size: .
J: TRBJ1-1
V: TRBV6-6
length: 13
CDR3: CASSLGQAFEAFF
DNA: TGTGCCAGCAGTCTGGGACAGGCCTTTGAAGCTTTCTTT

D: TRBD1
size: .
J: TRBJ1-2
V: TRBV7-2
length: 16
CDR3: CASSLGRTGGGYGYTF
DNA: TGTGCCAGCAGCTTAGGCCGGACAGGGGGTGGCTATGGCTACACCTTC

D: .
size: .
J: TRBJ1-5
V: TRBV24-1
length: 15
CDR3: CATSERGAGNQPQHF
DNA: TGTGCCACCAGTGAGCGGGGGGCTGGCAATCAGCCCCAGCATTTT

D: TRBD1
size: .
J: TRBJ1-2
V: TRBV6-5
length: 14
CDR3: CASSLGGTGVGYTF
DNA: TGTGCCAGCAGCCTCGGAGGGACAGGGGTGGGCTACACCTTC

D: .
size: .
J: TRBJ2-7
V: TRBV6-2/TRBV6-3
length: 16
CDR3: CASSYSSGRWNYEQYF
DNA: TGTGCCAGCAGTTACAGTAGTGGCAGGTGGAACTACGAGCAGTACTTC

D: TRBD1
size: .
J: TRBJ1-1
V: TRBV9
length: 14
CDR3: CASSDDRGTTEAFF
DNA: TGTGCCAGCAGCGACGACAGGGGGACCACTGAAGCTTTCTTT

D: TRBD1
size: .
J: TRBJ1-4
V: TRBV5-4
length: 16
CDR3: CASSPGGTATNEKLFF
DNA: TGTGCCAGCAGCCCGGGTGGGACAGCAACTAATGAAAAACTGTTTTTT

D: TRBD1
size: .
J: TRBJ1-4
V: TRBV5-5
length: 15
CDR3: CASSAGQLNNEKLFF
DNA: TGTGCCAGCAGCGCGGGACAGTTGAATAATGAAAAACTGTTTTTT

D: .
size: .
J: TRBJ1-5
V: TRBV19
length: 13
CDR3: CASMDSSYQPQHF
DNA: TGTGCCAGTATGGACAGTTCGTATCAGCCCCAGCATTTT